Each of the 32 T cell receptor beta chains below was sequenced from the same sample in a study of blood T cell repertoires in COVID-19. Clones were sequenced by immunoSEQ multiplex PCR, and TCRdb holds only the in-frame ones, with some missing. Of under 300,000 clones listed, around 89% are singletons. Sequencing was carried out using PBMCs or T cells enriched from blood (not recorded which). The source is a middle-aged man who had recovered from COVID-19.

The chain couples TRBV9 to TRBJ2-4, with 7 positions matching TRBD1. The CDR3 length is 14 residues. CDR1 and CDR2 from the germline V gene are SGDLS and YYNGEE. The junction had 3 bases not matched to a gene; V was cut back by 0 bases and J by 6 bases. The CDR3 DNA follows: TGTGCCAGCAGCGTAGGACAGGGTGTAAACATTCAGTACTTC. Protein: CASSVGQGVNIQYF.

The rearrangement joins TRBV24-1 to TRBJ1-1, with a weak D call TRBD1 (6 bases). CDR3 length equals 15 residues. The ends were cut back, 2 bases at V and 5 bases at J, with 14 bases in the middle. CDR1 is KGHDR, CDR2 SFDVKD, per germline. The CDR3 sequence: CATSDSRGPSTEAFF. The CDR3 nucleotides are TGTGCCACCAGTGATTCGCGGGGGCCATCTACTGAAGCTTTCTTT.

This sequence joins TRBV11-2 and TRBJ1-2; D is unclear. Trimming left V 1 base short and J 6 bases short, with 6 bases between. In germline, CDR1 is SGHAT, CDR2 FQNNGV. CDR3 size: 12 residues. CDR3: CASSLGLDGYTF. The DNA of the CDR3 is TGTGCCAGCAGCTTAGGGCTGGATGGCTACACCTTC. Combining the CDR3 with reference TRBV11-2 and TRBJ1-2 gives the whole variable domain EAGVAQSPRYKIIEKRQSVAFWCNPISGHATLYWYQQILGQGPKLLIQFQNNGVVDDSQLPKDRFSAERLKGVDSTLKIQPAKLEDSAVYLCASSLGLDGYTFGSGTRLTVV.

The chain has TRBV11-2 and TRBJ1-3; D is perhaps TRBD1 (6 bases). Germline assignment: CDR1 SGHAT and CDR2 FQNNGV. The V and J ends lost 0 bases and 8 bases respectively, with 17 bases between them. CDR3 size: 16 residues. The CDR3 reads CASSLDPPAGGHTIYF. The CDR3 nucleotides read TGTGCCAGCAGCTTAGATCCTCCAGCCGGGGGGCACACCATATATTTT.

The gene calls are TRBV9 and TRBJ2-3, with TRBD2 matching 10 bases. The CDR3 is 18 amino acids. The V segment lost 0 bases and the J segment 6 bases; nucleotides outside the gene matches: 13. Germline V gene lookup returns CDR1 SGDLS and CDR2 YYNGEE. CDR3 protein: CASSVDPGSGGAGDTQYF. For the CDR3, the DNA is TGTGCCAGCAGCGTAGACCCCGGGAGCGGGGGGGCCGGGGATACGCAGTATTTT.

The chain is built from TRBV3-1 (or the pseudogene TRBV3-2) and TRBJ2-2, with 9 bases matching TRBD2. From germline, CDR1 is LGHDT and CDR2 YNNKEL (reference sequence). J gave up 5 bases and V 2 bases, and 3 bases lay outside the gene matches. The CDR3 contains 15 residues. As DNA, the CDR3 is TGTGCCAGCAGCCAAATAGCGGGAGCTACCGGGGAGCTGTTTTTT. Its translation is CASSQIAGATGELFF.

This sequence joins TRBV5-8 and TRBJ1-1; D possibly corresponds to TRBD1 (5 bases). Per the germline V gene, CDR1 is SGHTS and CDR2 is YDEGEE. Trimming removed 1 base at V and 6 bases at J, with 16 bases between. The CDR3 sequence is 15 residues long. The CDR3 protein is CASSLWSGVESEAFF. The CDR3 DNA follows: TGTGCCAGCAGCTTGTGGTCGGGGGTCGAGTCTGAAGCTTTCTTT.

The CDR3 region has the DNA TGCAATAGTCCGGGGACTGAAGCTTTCTTT. Amino acids: CNSPGTEAFF. The chain joins TRBV20-1 to TRBJ1-1; the D is unclear. The V gene's germline CDR1 is DFQATT and CDR2 SNEGSKA (reference sequence). The CDR3 extends over 10 amino acids.

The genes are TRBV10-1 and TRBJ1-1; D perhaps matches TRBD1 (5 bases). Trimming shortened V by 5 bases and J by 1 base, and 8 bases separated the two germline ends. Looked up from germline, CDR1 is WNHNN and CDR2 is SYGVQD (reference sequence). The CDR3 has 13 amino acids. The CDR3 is CASSQGGNTEAFF. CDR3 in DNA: TGCGCCAGCAGTCAGGGAGGGAACACTGAAGCTTTCTTT.

The CDR3 spells CASSPRGTGDYGYTF. Here the CDR3 DNA reads TGCGCCAGCAGCCCCCGGGGGACAGGGGACTATGGCTACACCTTC. The rearrangement uses TRBV4-1 and TRBJ1-2, with 10 positions matching TRBD1. Germline values: CDR1 MGHRA, CDR2 YSYEKL. The CDR3 is made up of 15 amino acids. V shed 4 bases, J shed 3 bases, and the junction held 5 bases outside the gene matches.

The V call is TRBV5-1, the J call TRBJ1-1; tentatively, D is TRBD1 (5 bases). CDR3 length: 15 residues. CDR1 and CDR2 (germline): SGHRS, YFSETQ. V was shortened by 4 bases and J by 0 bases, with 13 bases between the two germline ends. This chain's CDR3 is CASSKTGGLNTEAFF. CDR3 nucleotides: TGCGCCAGCAGCAAAACGGGGGGATTGAACACTGAAGCTTTCTTT.

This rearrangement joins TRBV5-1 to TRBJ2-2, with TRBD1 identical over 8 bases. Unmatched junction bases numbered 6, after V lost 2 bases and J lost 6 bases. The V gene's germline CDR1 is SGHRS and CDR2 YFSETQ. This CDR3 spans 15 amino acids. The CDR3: CASSFGRGLAGELFF. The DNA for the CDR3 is TGCGCCAGCAGCTTCGGCAGGGGGCTAGCCGGGGAGCTGTTTTTT.

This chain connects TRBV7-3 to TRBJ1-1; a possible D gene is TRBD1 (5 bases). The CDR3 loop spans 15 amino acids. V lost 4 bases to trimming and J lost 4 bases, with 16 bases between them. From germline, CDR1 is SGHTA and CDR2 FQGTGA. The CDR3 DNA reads TGTGCCAGCAGCTCTGGGGCGCCTCCGAGCACTGAAGCTTTCTTT. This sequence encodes CASSSGAPPSTEAFF.

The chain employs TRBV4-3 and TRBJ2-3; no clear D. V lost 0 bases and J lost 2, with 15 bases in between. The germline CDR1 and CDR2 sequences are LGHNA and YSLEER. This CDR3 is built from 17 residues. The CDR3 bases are TGCGCCAGCAGCCAAGATCTCTCTAGAGATCCCACAGATACGCAGTATTTT. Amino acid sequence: CASSQDLSRDPTDTQYF.

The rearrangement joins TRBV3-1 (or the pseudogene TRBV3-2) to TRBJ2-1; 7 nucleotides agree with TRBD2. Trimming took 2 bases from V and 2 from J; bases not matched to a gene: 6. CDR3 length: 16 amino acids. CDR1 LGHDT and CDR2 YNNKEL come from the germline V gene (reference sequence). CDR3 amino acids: CASSQWGRDPYNEQFF. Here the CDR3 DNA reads TGTGCCAGCAGCCAATGGGGGAGGGACCCCTACAATGAGCAGTTCTTC.

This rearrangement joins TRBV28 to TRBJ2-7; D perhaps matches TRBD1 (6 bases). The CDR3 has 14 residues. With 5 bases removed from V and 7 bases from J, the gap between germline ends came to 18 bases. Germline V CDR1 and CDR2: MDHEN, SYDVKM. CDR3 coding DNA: TGTGCCAGCAGTGCCCAGGGGCCTACTTGGGAGCAGTACTTC. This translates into CASSAQGPTWEQYF.

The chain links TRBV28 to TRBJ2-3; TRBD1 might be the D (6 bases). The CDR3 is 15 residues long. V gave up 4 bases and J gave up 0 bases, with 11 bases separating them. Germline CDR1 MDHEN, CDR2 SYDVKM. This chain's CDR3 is CASSSDSVSTDTQYF. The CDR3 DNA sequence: TGTGCCAGCAGTTCGGACAGTGTTAGCACAGATACGCAGTATTTT.

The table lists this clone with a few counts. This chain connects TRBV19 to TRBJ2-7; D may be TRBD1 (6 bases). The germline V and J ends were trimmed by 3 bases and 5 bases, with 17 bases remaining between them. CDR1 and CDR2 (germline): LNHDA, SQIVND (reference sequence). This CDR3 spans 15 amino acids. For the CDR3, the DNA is TGTGCCAGTAGTATTGTCCAGGGGCCCTCAGACGAGCAGTACTTC. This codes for CASSIVQGPSDEQYF.

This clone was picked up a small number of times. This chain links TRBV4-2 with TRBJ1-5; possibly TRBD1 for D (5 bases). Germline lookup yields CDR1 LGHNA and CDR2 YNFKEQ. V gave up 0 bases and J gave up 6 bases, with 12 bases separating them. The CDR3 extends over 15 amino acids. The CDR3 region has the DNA TGTGCCAGCAGCCAAGAGCAGGGCGGTAGTCAGCCCCAGCATTTT. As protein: CASSQEQGGSQPQHF.

Here the CDR3 reads CASSYSGRGVYGYTF. DNA for the CDR3: TGTGCCAGCAGTTACTCGGGGCGGGGTGTCTATGGCTACACCTTC. The genes are TRBV6-5 and TRBJ1-2; TRBD1 is a possible D gene (5 bases). V was shortened by 0 bases and J by 4 bases, with 12 bases between the two germline ends. The CDR3 covers 15 residues. Per germline, CDR1 MNHEY and CDR2 SVGAGI.

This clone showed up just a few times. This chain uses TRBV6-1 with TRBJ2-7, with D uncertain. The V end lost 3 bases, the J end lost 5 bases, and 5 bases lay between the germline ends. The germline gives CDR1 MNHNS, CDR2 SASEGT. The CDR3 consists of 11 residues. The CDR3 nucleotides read TGTGCCAGCAGTGACAGAAACGAGCAGTACTTC. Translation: CASSDRNEQYF.

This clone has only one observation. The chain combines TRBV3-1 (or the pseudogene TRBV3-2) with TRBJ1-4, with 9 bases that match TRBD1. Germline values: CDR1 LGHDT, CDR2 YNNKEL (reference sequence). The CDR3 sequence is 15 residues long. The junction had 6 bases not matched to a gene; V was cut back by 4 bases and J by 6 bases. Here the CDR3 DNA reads TGTGCCAGCAGCCTTCGAGGGACAGGGTATGAAAAACTGTTTTTT. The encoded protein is CASSLRGTGYEKLFF.

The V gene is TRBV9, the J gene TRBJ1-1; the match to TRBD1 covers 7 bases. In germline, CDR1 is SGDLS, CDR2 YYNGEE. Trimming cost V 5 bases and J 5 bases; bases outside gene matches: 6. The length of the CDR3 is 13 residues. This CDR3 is CASSYQTGTEAFF. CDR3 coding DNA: TGTGCCAGCAGTTACCAGACAGGGACTGAAGCTTTCTTT. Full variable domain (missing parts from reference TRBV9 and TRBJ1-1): DSGVTQTPKHLITATGQRVTLRCSPRSGDLSVYWYQQSLDQGLQFLIQYYNGEERAKGNILERFSAQQFPDLHSELNLSSLELGDSALYFCASSYQTGTEAFFGQGTRLTVV.

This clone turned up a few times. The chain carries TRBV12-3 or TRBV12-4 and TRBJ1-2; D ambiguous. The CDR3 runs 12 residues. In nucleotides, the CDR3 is TGTGCAACACTAGGCCAGATATATGGCTACACCTTC. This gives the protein CATLGQIYGYTF.

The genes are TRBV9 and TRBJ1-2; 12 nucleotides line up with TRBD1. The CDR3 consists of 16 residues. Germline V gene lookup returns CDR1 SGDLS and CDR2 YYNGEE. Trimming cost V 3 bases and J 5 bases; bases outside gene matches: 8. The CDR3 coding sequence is TGTGCCAGCAGCGCTACGGGGGGACAGGGGGCTTATGGCTACACCTTC. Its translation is CASSATGGQGAYGYTF.

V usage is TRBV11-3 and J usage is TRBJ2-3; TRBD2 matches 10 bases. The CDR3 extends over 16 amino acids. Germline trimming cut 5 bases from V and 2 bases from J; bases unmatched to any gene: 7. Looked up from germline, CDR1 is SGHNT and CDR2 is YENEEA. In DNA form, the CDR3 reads TGTGCCAGCAGCACCGTAGCGGGGGGTGCCACAGATACGCAGTATTTT. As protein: CASSTVAGGATDTQYF. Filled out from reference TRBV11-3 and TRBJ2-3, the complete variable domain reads EAGVVQSPRYKIIEKKQPVAFWCNPISGHNTLYWYLQNLGQGPELLIRYENEEAVDDSQLPKDRFSAERLKGVDSTLKIQPAELGDSAVYLCASSTVAGGATDTQYFGPGTRLTVL.

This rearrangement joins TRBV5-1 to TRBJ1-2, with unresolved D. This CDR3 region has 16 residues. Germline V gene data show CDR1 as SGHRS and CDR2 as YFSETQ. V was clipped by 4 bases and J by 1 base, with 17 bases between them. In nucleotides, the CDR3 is TGCGCCAGCAGCCCCGAAGGTATAGCCATTAACTATGGCTACACCTTC. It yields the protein CASSPEGIAINYGYTF.

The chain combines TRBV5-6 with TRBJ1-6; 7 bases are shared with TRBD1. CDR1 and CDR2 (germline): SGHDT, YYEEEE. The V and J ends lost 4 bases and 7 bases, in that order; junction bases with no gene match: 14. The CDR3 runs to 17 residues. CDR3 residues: CASSPIQGAGGNSPLHF. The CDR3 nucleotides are TGTGCCAGCAGCCCCATACAGGGCGCAGGGGGGAATTCACCCCTCCACTTT.

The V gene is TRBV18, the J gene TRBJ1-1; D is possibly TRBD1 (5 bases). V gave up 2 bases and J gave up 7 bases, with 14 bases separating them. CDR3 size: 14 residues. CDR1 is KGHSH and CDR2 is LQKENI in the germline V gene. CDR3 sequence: CASSPRGEHSEAFF. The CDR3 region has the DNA TGTGCCAGCTCACCAAGGGGCGAACATAGTGAAGCTTTCTTT.

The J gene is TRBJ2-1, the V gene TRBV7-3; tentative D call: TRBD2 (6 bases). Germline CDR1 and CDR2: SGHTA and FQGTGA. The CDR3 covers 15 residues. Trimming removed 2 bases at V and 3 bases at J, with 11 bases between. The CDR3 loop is CASSLSGARYNEQFF. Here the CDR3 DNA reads TGTGCCAGCAGCTTATCGGGAGCCCGCTACAATGAGCAGTTCTTC.

CDR3 in amino acids: CASSPSTGSREKLFF. The DNA of the CDR3 is TGTGCCAGCAGCCCTTCGACAGGGTCAAGGGAAAAACTGTTTTTT. The chain carries TRBV9 and TRBJ1-4; TRBD1 matches at 7 bases. V shed 4 bases and J 8 bases; nucleotides not matched to a gene: 11. This CDR3 is 15 amino acids long. CDR1 is SGDLS, CDR2 YYNGEE, per germline.

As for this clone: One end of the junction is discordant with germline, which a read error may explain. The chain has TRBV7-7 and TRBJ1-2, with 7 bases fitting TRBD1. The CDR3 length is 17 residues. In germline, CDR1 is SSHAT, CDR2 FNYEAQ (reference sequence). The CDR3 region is CASSFQGVAAMDYGYTF. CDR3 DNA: TGTGCTAGCAGCTTTCAGGGGGTCGCCGCTATGGACTATGGCTACACCTTC.